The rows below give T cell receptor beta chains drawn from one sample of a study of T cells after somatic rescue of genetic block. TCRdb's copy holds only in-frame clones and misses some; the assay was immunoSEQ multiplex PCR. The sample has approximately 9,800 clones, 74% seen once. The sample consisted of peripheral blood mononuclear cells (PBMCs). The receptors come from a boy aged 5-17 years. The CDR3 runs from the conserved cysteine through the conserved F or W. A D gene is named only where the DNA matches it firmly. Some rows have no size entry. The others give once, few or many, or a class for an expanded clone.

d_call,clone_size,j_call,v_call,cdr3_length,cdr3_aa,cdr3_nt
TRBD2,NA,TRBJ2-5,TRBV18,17,CASSPFGLAGLQETQYF,TGTGCCAGCTCACCCTTCGGACTAGCGGGTCTCCAAGAGACCCAGTACTTC
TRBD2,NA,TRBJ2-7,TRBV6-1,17,CASSARTPFSGGYEQYF,TGTGCCAGCAGTGCTCGTACACCTTTCTCGGGGGGGTACGAGCAGTACTTC
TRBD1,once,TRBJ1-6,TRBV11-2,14,CASSFGTGNFPLHF,TGTGCCAGCAGCTTTGGGACAGGGAATTTCCCCCTCCACTTT
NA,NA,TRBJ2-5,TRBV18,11,CASSPAETQYF,TGTGCCAGCTCACCGGCAGAGACCCAGTACTTC
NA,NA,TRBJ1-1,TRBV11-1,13,CASSLTRNTEAFF,TGTGCCAGCAGCTTGACCCGGAACACTGAAGCTTTCTTT
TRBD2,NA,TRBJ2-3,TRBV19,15,CASSIASGSTDTQYF,TGTGCCAGTAGTATCGCTAGCGGGAGCACAGATACGCAGTATTTT
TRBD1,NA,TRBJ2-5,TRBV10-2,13,CASSGTGRETQYF,TGCGCCAGCAGCGGGACAGGGAGGGAGACCCAGTACTTC
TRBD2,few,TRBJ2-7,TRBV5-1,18,CASSPFPPGTITSYEQYF,TGCGCCAGCAGCCCATTTCCCCCCGGGACTATCACCTCCTACGAGCAGTACTTC
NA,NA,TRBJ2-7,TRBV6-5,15,CASSPRTEGSYEQYF,TGTGCCAGCAGTCCCAGGACGGAGGGCTCCTACGAGCAGTACTTC
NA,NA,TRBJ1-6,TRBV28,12,CASSLSNSPLHF,TGTGCCAGCAGTTTATCTAATTCACCCCTCCACTTT
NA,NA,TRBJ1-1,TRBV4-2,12,CASSLTNTEAFF,TGTGCCAGCAGCCTTACGAACACTGAAGCTTTCTTT
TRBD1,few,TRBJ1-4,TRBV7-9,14,CASSLGGGTEGLFF,TGTGCCAGCAGCTTAGGAGGGGGGACAGAGGGACTGTTTTTT
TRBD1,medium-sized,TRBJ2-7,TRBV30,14,CAWTPGQGKYEQYF,TGTGCCTGGACTCCCGGACAGGGGAAATACGAGCAGTACTTC
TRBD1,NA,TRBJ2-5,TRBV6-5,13,CASSYTTGGGQYF,TGTGCCAGCAGTTACACTACAGGGGGTGGGCAGTACTTC
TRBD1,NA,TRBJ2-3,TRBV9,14,CASSAYRGADTQYF,TGTGCCAGCAGCGCCTACAGGGGAGCAGATACGCAGTATTTT
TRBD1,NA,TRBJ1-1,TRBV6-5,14,CATLLRGGKAEAFF,TGTGCCACCCTCCTACGAGGGGGCAAAGCTGAAGCTTTCTTT
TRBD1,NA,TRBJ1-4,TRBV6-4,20,CASSWFHPGQSFATNEKLFF,TGTGCCAGCAGTTGGTTTCATCCGGGACAGTCTTTTGCAACTAATGAAAAACTGTTTTTT
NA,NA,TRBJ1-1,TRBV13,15,CASSVRAPLNTEAFF,TGTGCCAGCAGCGTCCGGGCTCCCCTAAACACTGAAGCTTTCTTT
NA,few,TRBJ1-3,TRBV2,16,CASSITGTVAGNTIYF,TGTGCCAGCAGTATCACCGGGACGGTGGCGGGAAACACCATATATTTT
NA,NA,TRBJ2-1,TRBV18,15,CASSPPQGEVNEQFF,TGTGCCAGCTCACCACCGCAGGGAGAGGTGAATGAGCAGTTCTTC
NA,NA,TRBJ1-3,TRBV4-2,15,CASSQPPSAGNTIYF,TGTGCCAGCAGCCAACCACCGTCGGCTGGAAACACCATATATTTT
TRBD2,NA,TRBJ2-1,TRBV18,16,CASSPLFGRGDNEQFF,TGTGCCAGCTCACCACTGTTCGGGAGGGGGGACAATGAGCAGTTCTTC
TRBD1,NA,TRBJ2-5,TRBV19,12,CASSATGGSSHF,TGTGCCAGTAGTGCCACAGGGGGCAGCTCACACTTC
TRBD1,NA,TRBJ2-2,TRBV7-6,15,CASSLGQADTGELFF,TGTGCCAGCAGCTTGGGACAGGCTGACACCGGGGAGCTGTTTTTT
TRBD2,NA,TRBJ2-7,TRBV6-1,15,CASSEREGSVYEQYF,TGTGCCAGCAGTGAAAGGGAGGGTTCTGTCTACGAGCAGTACTTC
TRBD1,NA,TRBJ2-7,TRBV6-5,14,CASTRTGLNYEQYF,TGTGCCAGCACCAGGACAGGGCTAAACTACGAGCAGTACTTC
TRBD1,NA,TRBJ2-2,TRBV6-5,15,CATLGQGPTTGELFF,TGTGCCACACTAGGACAGGGGCCAACCACCGGGGAGCTGTTTTTT
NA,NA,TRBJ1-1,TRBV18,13,CASSPSTNTEAFF,TGTGCCAGCTCACCCTCGACAAATACTGAAGCTTTCTTT
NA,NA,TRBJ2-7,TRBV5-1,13,CASSLELGIGQYF,TGCGCCAGCAGCTTGGAGTTGGGGATCGGGCAGTACTTC
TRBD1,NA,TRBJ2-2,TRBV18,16,CASSPGQGPNTGELFF,TGTGCCAGCTCACCAGGACAGGGGCCGAACACCGGGGAGCTGTTTTTT
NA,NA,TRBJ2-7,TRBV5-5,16,CASSPGRGAQTYEQYF,TGTGCCAGCAGCCCGGGGCGAGGGGCCCAAACCTACGAGCAGTACTTC
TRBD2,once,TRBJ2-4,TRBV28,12,CASSLSLAGQYF,TGTGCCAGCAGTTTATCCCTAGCGGGACAGTACTTC
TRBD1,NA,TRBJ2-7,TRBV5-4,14,CASSSDMTGLEQYF,TGTGCCAGCAGCTCAGACATGACAGGGCTCGAGCAGTACTTC
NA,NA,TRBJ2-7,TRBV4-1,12,CASSQGPYEQYF,TGCGCCAGCAGCCAAGGCCCCTACGAGCAGTACTTC
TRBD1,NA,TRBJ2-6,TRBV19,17,CASSMTGGDSGANVLTF,TGTGCCAGTAGTATGACAGGGGGGGACTCTGGGGCCAACGTCCTGACTTTC
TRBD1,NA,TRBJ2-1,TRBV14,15,CASSQGQGFYNEQFF,TGTGCCAGCAGCCAAGGACAGGGGTTCTACAATGAGCAGTTCTTC
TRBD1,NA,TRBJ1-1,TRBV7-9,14,CASSSRGKNTEAFF,TGTGCCAGCAGTTCCAGGGGGAAGAACACTGAAGCTTTCTTT
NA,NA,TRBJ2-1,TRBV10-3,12,CAISALYNEQFF,TGTGCCATCAGTGCGCTCTACAATGAGCAGTTCTTC
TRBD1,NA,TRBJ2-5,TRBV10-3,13,CAIGGQLQETQYF,TGTGCCATCGGGGGACAGCTCCAAGAGACCCAGTACTTC
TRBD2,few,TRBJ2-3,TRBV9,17,CASSVCSSGRATDTQYF,TGTGCCAGCAGCGTTTGTTCTAGCGGGAGGGCCACAGATACGCAGTATTTT
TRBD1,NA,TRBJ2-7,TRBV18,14,CASSPGQMTHEQYF,TGTGCCAGCTCGCCGGGACAGATGACCCACGAGCAGTACTTC
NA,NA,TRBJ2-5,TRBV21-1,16,CASSKDPHGYQETQYF,TGTGCCAGCAGCAAAGACCCCCACGGCTACCAAGAGACCCAGTACTTC
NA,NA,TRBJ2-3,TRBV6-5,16,CASSYSMFINTDTQYF,TGTGCCAGCAGTTACTCGATGTTTATAAACACAGATACGCAGTATTTT
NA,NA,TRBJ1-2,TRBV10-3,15,CAISETALINYGYTF,TGTGCCATCAGTGAAACAGCCCTTATTAACTATGGCTACACCTTC
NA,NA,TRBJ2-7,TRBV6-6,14,CASSKNGQTYEQYF,TGTGCCAGCAGCAAAAACGGACAGACCTACGAGCAGTACTTC
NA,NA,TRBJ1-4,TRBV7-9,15,CASSFGSLANEKLFF,TGTGCCAGCAGCTTCGGGTCTCTGGCTAATGAAAAACTGTTTTTT
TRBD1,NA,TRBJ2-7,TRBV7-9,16,CASSSRRGQGVDEQYF,TGTGCCAGCAGCTCTCGGAGGGGACAGGGCGTGGACGAGCAGTACTTC
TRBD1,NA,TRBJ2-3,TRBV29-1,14,CSVGDRGRTDTQYF,TGCAGCGTTGGGGACAGGGGGAGGACAGATACGCAGTATTTT
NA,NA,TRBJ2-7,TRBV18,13,CASSPPSGYEQYF,TGTGCCAGCTCACCACCAAGCGGTTACGAGCAGTACTTC
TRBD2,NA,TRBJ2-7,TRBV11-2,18,CASSPPGTSGSAYYEQYF,TGTGCCAGCAGTCCTCCCGGGACTAGCGGGAGTGCTTACTACGAGCAGTACTTC
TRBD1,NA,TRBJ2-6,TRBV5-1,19,CASSQTPGTGILWANVLTF,TGCGCCAGCAGCCAAACCCCCGGGACAGGGATCCTCTGGGCCAACGTCCTGACTTTC
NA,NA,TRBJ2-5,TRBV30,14,CAWSVLDRQETQYF,TGTGCCTGGAGTGTACTGGATCGGCAAGAGACCCAGTACTTC
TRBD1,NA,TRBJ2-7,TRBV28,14,CASRLGTGGDEQYF,TGTGCCAGCAGACTTGGGACAGGGGGCGACGAGCAGTACTTC
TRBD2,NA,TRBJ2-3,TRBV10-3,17,CAISRTSGDLSTDTQYF,TGTGCCATCAGCCGGACTAGCGGGGACCTTAGCACAGATACGCAGTATTTT
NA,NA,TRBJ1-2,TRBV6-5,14,CASSITGLNYGYTF,TGTGCCAGCAGCATAACGGGGCTTAACTATGGCTACACCTTC
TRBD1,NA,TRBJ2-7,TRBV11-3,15,CASSLAGTDNYEQYF,TGTGCCAGCAGCTTAGCCGGGACAGACAACTACGAGCAGTACTTC
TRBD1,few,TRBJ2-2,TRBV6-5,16,CASSYGTGVNTGELFF,TGTGCCAGCAGTTACGGGACAGGAGTGAACACCGGGGAGCTGTTTTTT
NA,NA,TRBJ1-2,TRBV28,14,CASSSPVPPGGYTF,TGTGCCAGCAGTTCCCCCGTTCCCCCAGGGGGCTACACCTTC